Below are 13 T cell receptor beta chains sequenced from a single sample in a study of cytomegalovirus exposure and HLA in healthy donors. 60 Vbeta and 13 Jbeta primers were used in PCR. Assay: immunoSEQ multiplex PCR; the TCRdb copy retains only in-frame clones and omits some. Here the sample spans 69,000 or so clones, 60% to 75% being singletons. The sequencing input was PBMCs. These receptor sequences come from a woman aged 55-75 years in good health and CMV-seropositive.

The genes are TRBV2 and TRBJ1-2; D remains ambiguous. Germline V gene sequence: CDR1 SNHLY, CDR2 FYNNEI. This CDR3 is built from 11 residues. V shed 11 bases and J shed 8 bases, with 15 bases lying between them. The CDR3 sequence: CAGKAGDGYTF. The CDR3 DNA reads TGTGCCGGAAAGGCCGGAGACGGCTACACCTTC.

The chain joins TRBV19 to TRBJ2-5; D is possibly TRBD1 (6 bases). The CDR3 contains 15 residues. With 5 bases removed from V and 4 bases from J, the gap between germline ends came to 17 bases. CDR1 is LNHDA, CDR2 SQIVND, per germline (reference sequence). The chain's CDR3 is CASSLGQRWSETQYF. The CDR3 region has the DNA TGTGCCAGTAGTCTGGGACAACGGTGGTCAGAGACCCAGTACTTC.

The chain carries TRBV2 and TRBJ2-7, with D possibly being TRBD2 (6 bases). Trimming took off 3 bases at V and 6 bases at J, with 12 bases between the two ends. CDR1 SNHLY and CDR2 FYNNEI come from the germline V gene. There are 13 residues in the CDR3. The CDR3 DNA is TGTGCCAGCAGTGAGGAGGGAGTGGCCGAGCAGTACTTC. Its protein product is CASSEEGVAEQYF.

This chain joins TRBV11-3 and TRBJ1-1; TRBD1 might be the D (6 bases). V dropped 5 bases and J dropped 8 bases, with 12 bases sitting between them. Germline CDR1 is SGHNT and CDR2 is YENEEA. The CDR3 totals 12 residues. CDR3 amino acids: CASSGRGGEAFF. CDR3 nucleotides: TGTGCCAGCAGCGGACGAGGGGGAGAAGCTTTCTTT.

The genes are TRBV29-1 and TRBJ2-2, with 8 bases fitting TRBD2. Germline V gives CDR1 SQVTM, CDR2 ANQGSEA. The CDR3 loop spans 14 amino acids. The junction had 2 bases not matched to a gene; V was cut back by 5 bases and J by 0 bases. The CDR3 nucleotides read TGCAGCGTTAGAGCGGGAGCGAACACCGGGGAGCTGTTTTTT. Its protein product is CSVRAGANTGELFF.

This chain uses TRBV5-1 with TRBJ1-2; TRBD1 is a possible D gene (5 bases). CDR1 is SGHRS and CDR2 is YFSETQ in the germline V gene. The ends were cut back, 4 bases at V and 6 bases at J, with 10 bases in the middle. The CDR3 is 12 amino acids. This CDR3 reads CASSVGVDGYTF. For the CDR3, the DNA is TGCGCCAGCAGCGTAGGGGTTGATGGCTACACCTTC.

In this sample, this clone turned up a few times. The chain combines TRBV6-5 with TRBJ1-1; 8 positions agree with TRBD1. Germline trimming cut 6 bases from V and 10 bases from J; bases unmatched to any gene: 13. The germline V gene has CDR1 MNHEY and CDR2 SVGAGI. The CDR3 contains 14 residues. CDR3 loop: CASRPTGGEVGAFF. CDR3 nucleotides: TGTGCCAGCAGACCCACAGGGGGTGAAGTCGGAGCTTTCTTT.

The chain carries TRBV5-6 and TRBJ2-5; 12 nucleotides agree with TRBD1. V lost 2 bases to trimming and J lost 5 bases; unmatched junction nucleotides: 4. Germline CDR1 is SGHDT and CDR2 is YYEEEE. CDR3 length equals 15 residues. CDR3 residues: CASSFGTGGAETQYF. In DNA form, the CDR3 reads TGTGCCAGCAGCTTCGGGACAGGGGGCGCGGAGACCCAGTACTTC.

This clone was detected once. The chain recombines TRBV6-5 with TRBJ1-1; D gene uncertain. CDR1 and CDR2 (germline): MNHEY, SVGAGI. V lost 5 bases to trimming and J lost 5 bases, with 9 bases between them. The CDR3 contains 12 residues. The CDR3 nucleotides are TGTGCCAGCAGTCCAGGTAGGACTGAAGCTTTCTTT. Translating it yields CASSPGRTEAFF.

J is TRBJ2-7 and V is TRBV2, with TRBD1 matching 7 bases. Germline V gene lookup returns CDR1 SNHLY and CDR2 FYNNEI. CDR3 length equals 15 residues. V trimming: 5 bases; J trimming: 0 bases; junction bases outside the gene matches: 7. CDR3 in DNA: TGTGCCAGCAGTACCCGACAGGGAAGCTCCTACGAGCAGTACTTC. It translates to CASSTRQGSSYEQYF.

This chain uses TRBV5-1 with TRBJ2-1; D is perhaps TRBD1 (5 bases). Trimming stripped 2 bases from V and 1 base from J, with 16 bases between. The CDR3 extends over 17 amino acids. Per the germline V gene, CDR1 is SGHRS and CDR2 is YFSETQ. CDR3 loop: CASSFDPEKGSYNEQFF. CDR3 bases: TGCGCCAGCAGCTTCGATCCAGAAAAGGGGTCCTACAATGAGCAGTTCTTC.

Remarks on this clone: This sample also contains other DNA sequences that code for the same CDR3. The chain couples TRBV9 to TRBJ2-3; tentatively, D is TRBD1 (6 bases). Germline V gives CDR1 SGDLS, CDR2 YYNGEE. The CDR3 length is 15 residues. Deletions cut 0 bases from V and 0 bases from J, with 8 bases between. The DNA of the CDR3 is TGTGCCAGCAGCGTAGGTGGGGGCAGCACAGATACGCAGTATTTT. Its protein is CASSVGGGSTDTQYF.

The chain carries TRBV28 and TRBJ1-3, with a possible D match to TRBD1 (6 bases). Per germline, CDR1 MDHEN and CDR2 SYDVKM. The CDR3 has 15 amino acids. V was cut by 6 bases and J by 3 bases, with 15 bases left in between. The CDR3 sequence is CASRLQGSGGNTIYF. The CDR3 bases are TGTGCCAGCAGGCTACAGGGTTCGGGTGGAAACACCATATATTTT. Drawing the rest from reference TRBV28 and TRBJ1-3, the complete variable domain is DVKVTQSSRYLVKRTGEKVFLECVQDMDHENMFWYRQDPGLGLRLIYFSYDVKMKEKGDIPEGYSVSREKKERFSLILESASTNQTSMYLCASRLQGSGGNTIYFGEGSWLTVV.